Here is one T cell receptor (beta chain) with its context. V trimming: 6 bases; J trimming: 1 base; junction bases outside the gene matches: 5. The germline gives CDR1 SGHVS, CDR2 FQNEAQ. CDR3 length: 15 residues. The data are from a study of blood T cell repertoires in COVID-19. Study-level background: Collection of acute and convalescent COVID-19 samples took place in the United States, Italy and Spain. Nucleic acid was either cDNA or gDNA, and it came from T cells, B-cell-depleted T cells, or PBMCs.

Original processing methods: For nucleated cells, counts were estimated from reference gene primer amplification. Here immunoSEQ multiplex PCR was the method, and the copy in TCRdb shows in-frame clones only, minus some. That table supplies the V and J calls and clone size; D and trimming were determined from the DNA. Here the sample spans 75,000 or so clones, almost 85% being singletons. The receptor was isolated from a man aged 55-75 years with acute or convalescent COVID-19. The chain couples TRBV7-8 to TRBJ1-3; 8 bases are shared with TRBD1. The sample was peripheral blood. CDR3 bases: TGTGCCAGCAGGGGACAGGCCAGTTCTGGAAACACCATATATTTT. Its translation is CASRGQASSGNTIYF.